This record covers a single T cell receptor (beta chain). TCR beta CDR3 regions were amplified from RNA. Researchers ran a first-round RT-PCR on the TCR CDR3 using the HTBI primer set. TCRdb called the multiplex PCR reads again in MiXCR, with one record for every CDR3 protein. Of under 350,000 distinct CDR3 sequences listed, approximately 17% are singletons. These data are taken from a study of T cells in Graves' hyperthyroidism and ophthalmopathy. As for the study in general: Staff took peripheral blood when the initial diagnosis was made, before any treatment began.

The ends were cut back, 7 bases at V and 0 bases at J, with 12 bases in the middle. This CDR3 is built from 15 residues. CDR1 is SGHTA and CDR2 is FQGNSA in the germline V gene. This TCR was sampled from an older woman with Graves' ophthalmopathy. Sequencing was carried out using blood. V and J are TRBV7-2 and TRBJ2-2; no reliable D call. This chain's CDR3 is CASNPPAANTGELFF. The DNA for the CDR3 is TGTGCCAGCAACCCCCCCGCGGCGAACACCGGGGAGCTGTTTTTT. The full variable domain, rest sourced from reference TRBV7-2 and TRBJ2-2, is GAGVSQSPSNKVTEKGKDVELRCDPISGHTALYWYRQSLGQGLEFLIYFQGNSAPDKSGLPSDRFSAERTGGSVSTLTIQRTQQEDSAVYLCASNPPAANTGELFFGEGSRLTVL.